A single TCR beta chain is shown here with its context. What it binds is unknown. This sample is part of a study of shared clonotypes between healthy human individuals. Notes on the study in general: Sample collection involved blood only; tissue repertoires are likely different.

Naive CD8 cells, CD45RO-negative and positively selected for CCR7, excluded terminally differentiated effector memory CD45RA+ cells. Study processing details: ImmunoSEQ sequences covered only the junction and lacked quality scores; filtering therefore differed. Only in-frame clones appear in the TCRdb table, and some are missing; sequencing was by immunoSEQ multiplex PCR. For V, J and clone size, that table is used; D and trimming come from the DNA. The top ten clones hold around 1% of a sample with under 2,000,000 clones, about 95% of them seen once. The CDR3 runs 16 residues. V shed 2 bases and J shed 3 bases, with 16 bases lying between them. The germline CDR1 and CDR2 sequences are KGHSH and LQKENI.

The clonotype comes from a young man in good health. What was sequenced was naive CD8+ T cells sorted from blood. V usage is TRBV18 and J usage is TRBJ1-1; D might be TRBD1 (5 bases). DNA of the CDR3: TGTGCCAGCTCACCAATCCGAGGGGAGCCCCACACTGAAGCTTTCTTT. It encodes CASSPIRGEPHTEAFF. Looking up the rest from reference TRBV18 and TRBJ1-1 gives the full variable domain: NAGVMQNPRHLVRRRGQEARLRCSPMKGHSHVYWYRQLPEEGLKFMVYLQKENIIDESGMPKERFSAEFPKEGPSILRIQQVVRGDSAAYFCASSPIRGEPHTEAFFGQGTRLTVV.